This T cell receptor beta chain was identified during a study of control samples from healthy donors and cancer patients. V lost 1 base and J lost 1, with 8 bases in between. This CDR3 is built from 15 residues. Germline lookup yields CDR1 SGHVS and CDR2 FQNEAQ. Sequencing used immunoSEQ multiplex PCR; TCRdb keeps in-frame clones, though not all of them. The table includes 150,000 to 200,000 clones, around nine tenths detected once. The receptor's source is a man in his thirties or forties in good health. V is TRBV7-8 and J is TRBJ1-5, with D possibly TRBD1 on 5 matching bases. The sequenced sample consisted of blood. CDR3 residues: CASSLGGTSNQPQHF. As DNA, the CDR3 is TGTGCCAGCAGCTTAGGGGGGACCAGCAATCAGCCCCAGCATTTT.